This T cell receptor beta chain was sequenced during a study of Ad26.COV2.S vaccination and SARS-CoV-2 variants. Profiling relied on immunoSEQ multiplex PCR, and the TCRdb table lists in-frame clones only, not all of them. The table records about 440,000 clones, roughly 87% of them present only once. In the case of this clone: The sample contains more than one DNA sequence encoding this CDR3.

Indicated treatment: roughly 19 received Ad26.COV2.S at low or high dose, single or two shots; roughly five received placebo; per-sample allocation not given. Sampling was done on day 63 after the first vaccine or placebo injection. The sample was peripheral blood, taken in a trial of Ad26.COV2.S vaccine versus placebo. The clonotype comes from a person between 18 and 65 years old who received the Ad26.COV2.S COVID-19 vaccine or a placebo.

CDR3 region: CASSLGLLYEQYF. The DNA for the CDR3 is TGTGCCAGCAGTTTGGGACTGTTATACGAGCAGTACTTC. The chain is built from TRBV12-3 or TRBV12-4 and TRBJ2-7; the D gene is possibly TRBD2 (6 bases). V shed 3 bases and J shed 4 bases, with 10 bases lying between them. The CDR3 extends over 13 amino acids.